Presented here are 12 T cell receptor beta chains from one specimen sequenced in a study of cytotoxic CD8 clonotypes in ibrutinib-treated CLL. Sequencing was performed with immunoSEQ multiplex PCR; in TCRdb, only in-frame clones are kept and a portion is missing. This sample has 130,000 or so clones, with around four fifths found just once. The material sequenced was PBMCs, taken after 24 months of ibrutinib treatment. The receptors originated from a human donor with chronic lymphocytic leukemia.

The rearrangement joins TRBV7-2 to TRBJ1-2; D is ambiguous. Trimming took 5 bases from V and 2 from J, leaving 6 bases between them. Looked up from germline, CDR1 is SGHTA and CDR2 is FQGNSA. The CDR3 sequence is 12 residues long. The CDR3, as DNA: TGTGCCAGCAGCCCAGGAAACTATGGCTACACCTTC. This gives the protein CASSPGNYGYTF.

The V and J genes are TRBV11-2 and TRBJ2-3; D is ambiguous. The V gene lost 2 bases and the J gene lost 0 bases, with 6 bases spanning the gap. The CDR3 length is 14 residues. Germline lookup yields CDR1 SGHAT and CDR2 FQNNGV. The CDR3 DNA reads TGTGCCAGCAGCTTACTGATTAGCACAGATACGCAGTATTTT. Protein: CASSLLISTDTQYF.

The chain combines TRBV5-1 with TRBJ2-3; D is undetermined. CDR1 is SGHRS, CDR2 YFSETQ, per germline. V was pared by 1 base and J by 0 bases, with 9 bases between. The CDR3 is 15 residues long. CDR3 region: CASSLSDRSTDTQYF. The CDR3 DNA reads TGCGCCAGCAGCTTGTCCGACCGAAGCACAGATACGCAGTATTTT.

V gene TRBV28 combines with J gene TRBJ1-3; 7 nucleotides line up with TRBD1. V was clipped by 7 bases and J by 0 bases; unmatched bases: 9. Per the germline V gene, CDR1 is MDHEN and CDR2 is SYDVKM. CDR3 size: 16 residues. CDR3 in amino acids: CASTETGFFSGNTIYF. DNA of the CDR3: TGTGCCAGCACCGAGACAGGGTTCTTCTCTGGAAACACCATATATTTT.

V is TRBV2 and J is TRBJ1-2, with a tentative D call TRBD1 (5 bases). Trimming left V 4 bases short and J 4 bases short, with 10 bases between. The CDR3 totals 13 residues. Germline CDR1 and CDR2: SNHLY and FYNNEI. The DNA of the CDR3 is TGTGCCAGCAGTGGGGGGAAGCCCTATGGCTACACCTTC. This sequence encodes CASSGGKPYGYTF.

This clone was recorded a few times. This sequence joins TRBV7-9 and TRBJ1-4; D is ambiguous. Deletions cut 1 base from V and 5 bases from J, with 14 bases between. The germline V gene has CDR1 SEHNR and CDR2 FQNEAQ (reference sequence). This CDR3 comprises 16 residues. CDR3 sequence (DNA): TGTGCCAGCAGCTTAGGTAACGAGGGCTGGAATGAAAAACTGTTTTTT. This translates into CASSLGNEGWNEKLFF.

The V and J genes are TRBV6-6 and TRBJ2-5; 7 nucleotides agree with TRBD2. The V gene end was trimmed by 4 bases and the J gene end by 2 bases; junction bases not matched to a gene: 4. This CDR3 comprises 14 residues. CDR1 is MNHNY and CDR2 is SVGAGI in the germline V gene (reference sequence). CDR3 residues: CASSFMGGQETQYF. Here the CDR3 DNA reads TGTGCCAGCAGTTTCATGGGGGGGCAAGAGACCCAGTACTTC.

This rearrangement joins TRBV6-1 to TRBJ2-5; D unresolved. The CDR3 runs 15 residues. Germline CDR1 and CDR2: MNHNS and SASEGT. V was clipped by 1 base and J by 5 bases, with 14 bases between them. CDR3 loop: CASSEVGQMAETQYF. CDR3 in DNA: TGTGCCAGCAGTGAAGTGGGTCAAATGGCGGAGACCCAGTACTTC.

This chain links TRBV28 with TRBJ2-1; 13 bases fit TRBD2. The germline gives CDR1 MDHEN, CDR2 SYDVKM. The CDR3 covers 15 residues. J lost 9 bases, V lost 4 bases, and 6 bases had no gene match. CDR3: CASSYTSGGVGEQFF. CDR3 DNA sequence: TGTGCCAGCAGTTACACTAGCGGGGGGGTTGGTGAGCAGTTCTTC.

In its sample, this clone was seen once. This chain connects TRBV5-4 to TRBJ1-2; tentative D call: TRBD1 (6 bases). This CDR3 is 14 amino acids long. V lost 7 bases, J lost 1 base, and 14 bases lay in between. Per germline, CDR1 SGHNT and CDR2 YYREEE (reference sequence). In nucleotides, the CDR3 is TGTGCCAGCTCGGGGGCGCCGAGTAACTATGGCTACACCTTC. Translation: CASSGAPSNYGYTF.

In this sample, this clone turned up many times. V usage is TRBV28 and J usage is TRBJ2-3, with D perhaps matching TRBD2 (7 bases). V was pared by 8 bases and J by 3 bases, with 18 bases between. This CDR3 is built from 15 residues. Looked up from germline, CDR1 is MDHEN and CDR2 is SYDVKM. The CDR3 DNA is TGTGCCAGCGGGCTTGTGGGGGGGGCAACAGATACGCAGTATTTT. As protein: CASGLVGGATDTQYF.

This clone is a singleton in its sample. The chain couples TRBV10-3 to TRBJ2-5; D may correspond to TRBD1 or TRBD2 (5 bases each). Germline lookup yields CDR1 ENHRY and CDR2 SYGVKD. The CDR3 runs to 17 residues. With 2 bases removed from V and 4 bases from J, the gap between germline ends came to 20 bases. In nucleotides, the CDR3 is TGTGCCATCAGTGAGGGAATGGTCCAGGGAGCCTCAGAGACCCAGTACTTC. Its protein product is CAISEGMVQGASETQYF.